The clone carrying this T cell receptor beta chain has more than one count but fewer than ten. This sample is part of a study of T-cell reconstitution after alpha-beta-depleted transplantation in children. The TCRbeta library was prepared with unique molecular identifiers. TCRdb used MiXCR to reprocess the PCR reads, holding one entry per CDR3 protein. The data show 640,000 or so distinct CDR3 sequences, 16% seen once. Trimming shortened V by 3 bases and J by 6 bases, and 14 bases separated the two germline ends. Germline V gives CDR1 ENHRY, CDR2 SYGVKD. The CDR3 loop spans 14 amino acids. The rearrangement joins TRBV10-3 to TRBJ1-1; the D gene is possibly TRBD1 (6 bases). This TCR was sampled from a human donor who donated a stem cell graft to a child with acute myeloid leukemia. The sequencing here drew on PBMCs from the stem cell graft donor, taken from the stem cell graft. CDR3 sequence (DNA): TGTGCCATCAGTGACTCTCACAGGGATCCTGAAGCTTTCTTT. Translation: CAISDSHRDPEAFF.